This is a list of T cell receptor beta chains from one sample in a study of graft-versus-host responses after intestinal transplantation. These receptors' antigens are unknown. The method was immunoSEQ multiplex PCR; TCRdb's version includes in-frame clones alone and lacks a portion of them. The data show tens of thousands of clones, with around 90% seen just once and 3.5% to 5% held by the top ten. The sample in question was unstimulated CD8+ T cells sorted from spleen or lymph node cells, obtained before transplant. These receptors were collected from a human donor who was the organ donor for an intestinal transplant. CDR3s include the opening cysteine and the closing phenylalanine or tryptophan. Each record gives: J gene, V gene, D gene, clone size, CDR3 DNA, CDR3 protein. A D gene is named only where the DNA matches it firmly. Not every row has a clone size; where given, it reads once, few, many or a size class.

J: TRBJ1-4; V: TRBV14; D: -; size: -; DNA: TGTGCCAGCAGCCAAGAGGGGCTCCTTAAACTGTTTTTT; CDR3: CASSQEGLLKLFF
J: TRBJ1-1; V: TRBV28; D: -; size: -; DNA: TGTGCCAGCAGTATCAAACCAGGGGTCCCGTTGACTGAAGCTTTCTTT; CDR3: CASSIKPGVPLTEAFF
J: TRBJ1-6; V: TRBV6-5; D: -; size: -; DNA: TGTGCCAGCAGCCAAATAGTCTACAATTCACCCCTCCACTTT; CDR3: CASSQIVYNSPLHF
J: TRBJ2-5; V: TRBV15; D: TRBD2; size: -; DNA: TGTGCCACCAGCACCCCTCCCGGGACTAGCGGGGAAGGGGTAGAGACCCAGTACTTC; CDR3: CATSTPPGTSGEGVETQYF
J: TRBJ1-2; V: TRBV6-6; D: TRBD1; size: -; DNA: TGTGCCAGCAGTTACCCGACAGGGCCCCCCTATGGCTACACCTTC; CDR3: CASSYPTGPPYGYTF
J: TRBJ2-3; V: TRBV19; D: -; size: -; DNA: TGTGCCAGTAGTATACTGGGAGGGGGTACAGATACGCAGTATTTT; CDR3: CASSILGGGTDTQYF
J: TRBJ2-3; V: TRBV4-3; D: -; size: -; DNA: TGCGCCAGCAGCCAAGCAATCACAGATACGCAGTATTTT; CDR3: CASSQAITDTQYF
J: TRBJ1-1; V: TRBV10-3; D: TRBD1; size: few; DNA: TGTGCCATCAGTCCGGACAGGGGAGGAGCGGCTTTCTTT; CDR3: CAISPDRGGAAFF
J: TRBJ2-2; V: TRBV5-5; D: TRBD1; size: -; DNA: TGTGCCAGCAGCTTGGCGATCGGGACAGGCGGGGAGCTGTTTTTT; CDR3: CASSLAIGTGGELFF
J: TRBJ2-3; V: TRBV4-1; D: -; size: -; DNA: TGCGCCAGCAGCCTTACAATTAGCACAGATACGCAGTATTTT; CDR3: CASSLTISTDTQYF
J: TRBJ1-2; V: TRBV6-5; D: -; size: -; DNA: TGTGCCAGCAGTTACTCCAGTAACTATGGCTACACCTTC; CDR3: CASSYSSNYGYTF
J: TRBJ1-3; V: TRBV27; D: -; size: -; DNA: TGTGCCAGCAGTTTATCGACAGCTGGAAACACCATATATTTT; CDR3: CASSLSTAGNTIYF
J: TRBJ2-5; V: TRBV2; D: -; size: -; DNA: TGTGCCAGCAGTGGAAAAGGAGCAGAAGAGACCCAGTACTTC; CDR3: CASSGKGAEETQYF
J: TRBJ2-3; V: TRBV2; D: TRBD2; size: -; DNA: TGTGCCAGCAGCACCGGGACTAGCGGCACAGATACGCAGTATTTT; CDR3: CASSTGTSGTDTQYF
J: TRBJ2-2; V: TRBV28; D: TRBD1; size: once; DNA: TGTGCCAGCTCGACAACCCCGGGACAGGACAACACCGGGGAGCTGTTTTTT; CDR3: CASSTTPGQDNTGELFF
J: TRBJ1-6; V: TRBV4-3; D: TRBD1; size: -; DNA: TGCGCCAGCAGCCCGGGACAGGAGAATTCACCCCTCCACTTT; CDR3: CASSPGQENSPLHF
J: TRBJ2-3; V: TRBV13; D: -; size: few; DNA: TGTGCCAGCAGCGTACAGGGTACACGCACAGATACGCAGTATTTT; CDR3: CASSVQGTRTDTQYF
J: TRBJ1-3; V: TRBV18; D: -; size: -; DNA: TGTGCCAGCTCACCGCGCAGGACTGGAAACACCATATATTTT; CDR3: CASSPRRTGNTIYF
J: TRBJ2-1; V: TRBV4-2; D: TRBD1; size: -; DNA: TGTGCCAGCAGCCAAGAACCAGGGGGCTCCTACAATGAGCAGTTCTTC; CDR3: CASSQEPGGSYNEQFF
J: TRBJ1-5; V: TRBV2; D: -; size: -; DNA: TGTGCCAGCAGGGCCGGGAGCATAAGCAATCAGCCCCAGCATTTT; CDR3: CASRAGSISNQPQHF
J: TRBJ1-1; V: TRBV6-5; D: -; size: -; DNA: TGTGCCACCATAGGGAGACGCCCTGAAGCTTTCTTT; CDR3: CATIGRRPEAFF
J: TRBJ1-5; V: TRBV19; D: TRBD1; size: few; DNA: TGTGCCAGCACTCCCCAGGGGGGCAATCAGCCCCAGCATTTT; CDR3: CASTPQGGNQPQHF
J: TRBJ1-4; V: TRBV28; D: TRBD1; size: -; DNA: TGTGCCAGCAGTCCGCCGGGACAGGGAAGTGAAAAACTGTTTTTT; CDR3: CASSPPGQGSEKLFF
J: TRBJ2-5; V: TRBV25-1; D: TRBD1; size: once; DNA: TGTGCCAGCAGTGAATGGGAGCAGGGGGAGGAGACCCAGTACTTC; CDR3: CASSEWEQGEETQYF
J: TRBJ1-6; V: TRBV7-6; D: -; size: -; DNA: TGTGCCAGCAGCTTATCTCAGCGGGCCGGCGGGGATTCACCCCTCCACTTT; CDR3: CASSLSQRAGGDSPLHF
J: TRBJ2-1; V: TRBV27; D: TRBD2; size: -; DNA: TGTGCCAGCAGTTTATCCGCCTCGGGGGGGCCTGGCAATGAGCAGTTCTTC; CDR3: CASSLSASGGPGNEQFF
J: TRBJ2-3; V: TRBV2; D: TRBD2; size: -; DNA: TGTGCCAGCAGTGAGGGGGGGGTGAGCACAGATACGCAGTATTTT; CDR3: CASSEGGVSTDTQYF
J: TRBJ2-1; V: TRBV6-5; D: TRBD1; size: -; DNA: TGTGCCAGCAGTTACGATAGACAGGGGATGCGCAATGAGCAGTTCTTC; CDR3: CASSYDRQGMRNEQFF
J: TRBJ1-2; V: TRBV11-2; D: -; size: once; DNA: TGTGCCAGCAGCTTACAAAGCCACTATGGCTACACCTTC; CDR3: CASSLQSHYGYTF
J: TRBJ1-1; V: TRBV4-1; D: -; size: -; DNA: TGCGCCAGCAGCCAAGATCACGGGAACACTGAAGCTTTCTTT; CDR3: CASSQDHGNTEAFF
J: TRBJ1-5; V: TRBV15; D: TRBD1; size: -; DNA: TGTGCCACCAGCAGAGAAGCCCGGGGACAGGGTCCTTCCCAGCCCCAGCATTTT; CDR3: CATSREARGQGPSQPQHF
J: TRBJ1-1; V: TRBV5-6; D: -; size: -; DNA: TGTGCCAGCAGCGATCCGGGGTTAGCGAACACTGAAGCTTTCTTT; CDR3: CASSDPGLANTEAFF
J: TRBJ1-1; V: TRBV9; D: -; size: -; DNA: TGTGCCAGCAGCGTAGGGTCCGCAGGAGGCACTGAAGCTTTCTTT; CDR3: CASSVGSAGGTEAFF
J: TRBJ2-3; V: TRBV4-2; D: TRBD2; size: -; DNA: TGTGCCAGCAGCCCCCAGACGCTAGCGGGGGGGGTGGGTAATACGCAGTATTTT; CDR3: CASSPQTLAGGVGNTQYF
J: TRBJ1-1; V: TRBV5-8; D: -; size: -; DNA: TGTGCCAGCAGCTTATCAGTGAACACTGAAGCTTTCTTT; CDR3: CASSLSVNTEAFF
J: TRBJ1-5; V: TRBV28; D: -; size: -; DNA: TGTGCCAGCAGTTTACAGGGAAGAGTAAATCAGCCCCAGCATTTT; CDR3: CASSLQGRVNQPQHF